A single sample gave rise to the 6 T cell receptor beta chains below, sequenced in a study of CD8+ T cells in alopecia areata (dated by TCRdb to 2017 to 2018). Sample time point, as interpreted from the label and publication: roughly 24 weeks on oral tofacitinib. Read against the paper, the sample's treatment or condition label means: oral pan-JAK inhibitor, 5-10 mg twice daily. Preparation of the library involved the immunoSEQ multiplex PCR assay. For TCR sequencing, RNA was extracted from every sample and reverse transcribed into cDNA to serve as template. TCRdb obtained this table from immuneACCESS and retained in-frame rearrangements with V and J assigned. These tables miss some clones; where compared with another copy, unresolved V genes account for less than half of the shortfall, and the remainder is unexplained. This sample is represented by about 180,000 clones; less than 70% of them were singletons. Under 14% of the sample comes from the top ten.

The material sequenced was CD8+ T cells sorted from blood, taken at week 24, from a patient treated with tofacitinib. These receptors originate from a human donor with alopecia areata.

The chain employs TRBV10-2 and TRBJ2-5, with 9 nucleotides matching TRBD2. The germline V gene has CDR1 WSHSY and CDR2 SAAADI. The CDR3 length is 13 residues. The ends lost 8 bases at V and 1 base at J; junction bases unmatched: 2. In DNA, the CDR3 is TGCGCCAGCGGCGGGGGGGTCCAAGAGACCCAGTACTTC. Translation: CASGGGVQETQYF.

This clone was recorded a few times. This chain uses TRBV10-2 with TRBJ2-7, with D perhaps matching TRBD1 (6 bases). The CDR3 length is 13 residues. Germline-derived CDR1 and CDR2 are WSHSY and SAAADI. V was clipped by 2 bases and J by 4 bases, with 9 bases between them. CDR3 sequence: CASSEARGYEQYF. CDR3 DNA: TGCGCCAGCAGTGAGGCCAGGGGTTACGAGCAGTACTTC.

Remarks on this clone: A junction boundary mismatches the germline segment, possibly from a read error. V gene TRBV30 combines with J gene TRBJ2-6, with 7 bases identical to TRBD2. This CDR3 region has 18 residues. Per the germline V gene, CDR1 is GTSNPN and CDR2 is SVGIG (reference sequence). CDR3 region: CAWSDARDYLTGANALTF. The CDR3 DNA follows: TGTGCCTGGAGTGACGCCCGGGACTACCTAACTGGGGCCAACGCCCTGACTTTC.

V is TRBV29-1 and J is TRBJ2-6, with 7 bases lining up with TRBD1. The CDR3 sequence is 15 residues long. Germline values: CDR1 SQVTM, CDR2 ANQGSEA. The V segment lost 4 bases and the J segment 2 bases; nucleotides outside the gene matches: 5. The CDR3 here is CSVGGGEAGANVLTF. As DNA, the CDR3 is TGCAGCGTTGGAGGGGGCGAGGCTGGGGCCAACGTCCTGACTTTC.

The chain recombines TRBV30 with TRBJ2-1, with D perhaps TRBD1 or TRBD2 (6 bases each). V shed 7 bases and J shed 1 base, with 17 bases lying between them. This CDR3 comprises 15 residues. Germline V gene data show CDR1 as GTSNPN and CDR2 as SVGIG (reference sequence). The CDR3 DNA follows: TGTGCCTCGGAGGGGGGTGGGCCTTCCTACAATGAGCAGTTCTTC. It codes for CASEGGGPSYNEQFF.

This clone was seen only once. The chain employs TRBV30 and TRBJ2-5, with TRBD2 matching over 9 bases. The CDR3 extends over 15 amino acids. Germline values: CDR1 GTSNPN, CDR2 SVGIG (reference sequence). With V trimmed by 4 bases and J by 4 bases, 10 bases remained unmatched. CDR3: CAWNHLSGGTETQYF. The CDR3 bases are TGTGCCTGGAATCACCTTAGCGGGGGAACAGAGACCCAGTACTTC.